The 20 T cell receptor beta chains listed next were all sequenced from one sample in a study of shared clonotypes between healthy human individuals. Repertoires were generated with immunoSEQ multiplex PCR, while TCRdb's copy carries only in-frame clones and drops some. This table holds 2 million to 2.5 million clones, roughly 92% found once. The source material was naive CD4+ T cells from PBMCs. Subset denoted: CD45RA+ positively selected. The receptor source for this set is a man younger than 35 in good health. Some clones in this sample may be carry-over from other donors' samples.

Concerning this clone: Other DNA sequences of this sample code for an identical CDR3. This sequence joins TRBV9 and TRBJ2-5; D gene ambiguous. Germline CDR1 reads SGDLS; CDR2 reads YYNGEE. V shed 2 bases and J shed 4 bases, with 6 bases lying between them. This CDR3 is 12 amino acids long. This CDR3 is CASSVDGETQYF. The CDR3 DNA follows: TGTGCCAGCAGCGTCGACGGAGAGACCCAGTACTTC. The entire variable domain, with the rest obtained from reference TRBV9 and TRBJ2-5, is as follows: DSGVTQTPKHLITATGQRVTLRCSPRSGDLSVYWYQQSLDQGLQFLIQYYNGEERAKGNILERFSAQQFPDLHSELNLSSLELGDSALYFCASSVDGETQYFGPGTRLLVL.

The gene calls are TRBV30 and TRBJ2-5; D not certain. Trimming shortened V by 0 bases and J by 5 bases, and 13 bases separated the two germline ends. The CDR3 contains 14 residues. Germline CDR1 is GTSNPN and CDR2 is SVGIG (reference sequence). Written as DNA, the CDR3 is TGTGCCTGGAGTGTTGATCTGGTGGGGGAGACCCAGTACTTC. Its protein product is CAWSVDLVGETQYF. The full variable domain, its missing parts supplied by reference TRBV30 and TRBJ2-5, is SQTIHQWPATLVQPVGSPLSLECTVEGTSNPNLYWYRQAAGRGLQLLFYSVGIGQISSEVPQNLSASRPQDRQFILSSKKLLLSDSGFYLCAWSVDLVGETQYFGPGTRLLVL.

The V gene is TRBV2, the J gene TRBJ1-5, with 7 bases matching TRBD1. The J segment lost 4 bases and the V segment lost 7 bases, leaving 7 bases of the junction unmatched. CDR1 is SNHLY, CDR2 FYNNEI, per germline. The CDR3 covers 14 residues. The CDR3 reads CASKKQGGNQPQHF. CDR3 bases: TGTGCCAGCAAGAAGCAGGGGGGTAATCAGCCCCAGCATTTT.

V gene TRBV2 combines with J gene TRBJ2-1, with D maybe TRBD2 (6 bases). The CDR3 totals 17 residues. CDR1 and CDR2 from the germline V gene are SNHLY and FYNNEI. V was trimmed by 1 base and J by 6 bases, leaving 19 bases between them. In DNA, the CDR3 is TGTGCCAGCAGTGAAGGTCGTATTGGCGGGAAGGGCAATGAGCAGTTCTTC. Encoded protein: CASSEGRIGGKGNEQFF.

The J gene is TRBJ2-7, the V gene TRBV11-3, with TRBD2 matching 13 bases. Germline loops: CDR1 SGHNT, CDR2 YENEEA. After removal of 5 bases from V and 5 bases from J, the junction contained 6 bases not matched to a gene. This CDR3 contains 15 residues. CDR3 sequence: CASSPSGLAGDEQYF. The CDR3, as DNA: TGTGCCAGCAGCCCCTCCGGACTAGCGGGAGACGAGCAGTACTTC.

The DNA for the CDR3 is TGTGCCAGCAGTTTGTCCGGCTACTCCTACAATGAGCAGTTCTTC. Encoded protein: CASSLSGYSYNEQFF. V gene TRBV6-6 combines with J gene TRBJ2-1; D remains ambiguous. The CDR3 sequence is 15 residues long. V lost 4 bases and J 0 bases, leaving 10 bases between the germline ends. Germline V gives CDR1 MNHNY, CDR2 SVGAGI (reference sequence).

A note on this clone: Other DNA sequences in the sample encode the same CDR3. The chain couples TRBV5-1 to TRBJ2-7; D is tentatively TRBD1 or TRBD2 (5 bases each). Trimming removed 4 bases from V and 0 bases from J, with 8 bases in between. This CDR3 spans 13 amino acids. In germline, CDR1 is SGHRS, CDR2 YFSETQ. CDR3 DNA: TGCGCCAGCAGCGCAGGGAGCTCCTACGAGCAGTACTTC. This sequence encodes CASSAGSSYEQYF.

The CDR3 DNA reads TGTGCCAGCACCACAGGGTCCCAAGAGACCCAGTACTTC. Amino acids: CASTTGSQETQYF. V is TRBV5-5 and J is TRBJ2-5; D perhaps matches TRBD1 (6 bases). This CDR3 has 13 residues. Looked up from germline, CDR1 is SGHKS and CDR2 is YYEKEE (reference sequence). Trimming cost V 6 bases and J 1 base, with 10 bases left between them. Full variable domain (missing parts from reference TRBV5-5 and TRBJ2-5): DAGVTQSPTHLIKTRGQQVTLRCSPISGHKSVSWYQQVLGQGPQFIFQYYEKEERGRGNFPDRFSARQFPNYSSELNVNALLLGDSALYLCASTTGSQETQYFGPGTRLLVL.

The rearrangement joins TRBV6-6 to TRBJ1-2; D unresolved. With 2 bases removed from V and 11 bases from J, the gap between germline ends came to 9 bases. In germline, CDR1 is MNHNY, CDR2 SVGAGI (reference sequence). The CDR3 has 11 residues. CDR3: CASSYRWDYTF. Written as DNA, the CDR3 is TGTGCCAGCAGTTACCGCTGGGATTACACCTTC.

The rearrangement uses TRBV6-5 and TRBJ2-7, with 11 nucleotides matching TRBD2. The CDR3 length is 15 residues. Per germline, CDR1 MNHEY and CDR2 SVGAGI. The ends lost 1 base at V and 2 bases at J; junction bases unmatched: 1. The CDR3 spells CASSYYSGRAYEQYF. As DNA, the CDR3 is TGTGCCAGCAGTTACTATAGCGGGAGGGCCTACGAGCAGTACTTC.

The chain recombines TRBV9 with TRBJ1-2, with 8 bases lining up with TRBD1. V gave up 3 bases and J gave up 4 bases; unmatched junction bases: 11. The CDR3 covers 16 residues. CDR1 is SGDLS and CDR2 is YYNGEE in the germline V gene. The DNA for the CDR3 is TGTGCCAGCAGCGCCCGACAGGGGAGAAAGACCTATGGCTACACCTTC. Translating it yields CASSARQGRKTYGYTF. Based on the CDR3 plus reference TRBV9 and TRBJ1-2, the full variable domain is DSGVTQTPKHLITATGQRVTLRCSPRSGDLSVYWYQQSLDQGLQFLIQYYNGEERAKGNILERFSAQQFPDLHSELNLSSLELGDSALYFCASSARQGRKTYGYTFGSGTRLTVV.

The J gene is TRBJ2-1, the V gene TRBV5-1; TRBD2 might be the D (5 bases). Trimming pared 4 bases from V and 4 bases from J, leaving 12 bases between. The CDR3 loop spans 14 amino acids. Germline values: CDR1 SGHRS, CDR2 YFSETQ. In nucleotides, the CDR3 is TGCGCCAGCAGCCAGGACTCGAAATACAATGAGCAGTTCTTC. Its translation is CASSQDSKYNEQFF.

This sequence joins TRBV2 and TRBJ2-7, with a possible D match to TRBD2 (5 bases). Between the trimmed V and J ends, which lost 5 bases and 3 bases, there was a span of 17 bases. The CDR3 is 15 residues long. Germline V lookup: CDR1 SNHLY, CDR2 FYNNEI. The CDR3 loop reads CASSKNPGNGYEQYF. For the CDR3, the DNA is TGTGCCAGCAGTAAAAATCCGGGAAACGGCTACGAGCAGTACTTC. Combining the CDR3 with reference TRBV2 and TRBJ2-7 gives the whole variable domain EPEVTQTPSHQVTQMGQEVILRCVPISNHLYFYWYRQILGQKVEFLVSFYNNEISEKSEIFDDQFSVERPDGSNFTLKIRSTKLEDSAMYFCASSKNPGNGYEQYFGPGTRLTVT.

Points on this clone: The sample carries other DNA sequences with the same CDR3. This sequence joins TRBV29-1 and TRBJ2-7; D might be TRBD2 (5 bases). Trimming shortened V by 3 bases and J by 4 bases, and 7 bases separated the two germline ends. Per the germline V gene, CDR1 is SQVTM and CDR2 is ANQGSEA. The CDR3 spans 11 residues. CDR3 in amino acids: CSVDRGYEQYF. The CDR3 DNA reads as TGCAGCGTTGATCGGGGTTACGAGCAGTACTTC.

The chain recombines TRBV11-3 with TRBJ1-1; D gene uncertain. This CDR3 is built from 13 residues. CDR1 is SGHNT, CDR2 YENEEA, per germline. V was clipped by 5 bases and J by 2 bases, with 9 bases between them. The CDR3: CASSPKGNTEAFF. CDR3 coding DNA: TGTGCCAGCAGCCCCAAGGGCAACACTGAAGCTTTCTTT.

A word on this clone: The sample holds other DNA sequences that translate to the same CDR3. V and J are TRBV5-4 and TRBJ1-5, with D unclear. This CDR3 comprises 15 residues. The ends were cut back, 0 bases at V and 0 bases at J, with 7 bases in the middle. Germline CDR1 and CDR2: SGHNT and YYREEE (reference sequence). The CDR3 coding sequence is TGTGCCAGCAGCTTGGACCCAGATAGCAATCAGCCCCAGCATTTT. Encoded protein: CASSLDPDSNQPQHF.

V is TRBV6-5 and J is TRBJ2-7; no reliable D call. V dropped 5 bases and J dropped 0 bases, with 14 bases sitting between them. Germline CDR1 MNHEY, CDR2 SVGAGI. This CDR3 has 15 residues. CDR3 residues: CASSSWTVSSYEQYF. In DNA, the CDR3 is TGTGCCAGCAGTAGTTGGACGGTGAGCTCCTACGAGCAGTACTTC.

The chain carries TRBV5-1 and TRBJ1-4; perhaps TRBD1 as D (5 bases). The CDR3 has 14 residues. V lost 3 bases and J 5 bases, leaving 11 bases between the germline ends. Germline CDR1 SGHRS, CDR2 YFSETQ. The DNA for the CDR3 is TGCGCCAGCAGCTCCACAGGAGTGAATGAAAAACTGTTTTTT. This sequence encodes CASSSTGVNEKLFF.

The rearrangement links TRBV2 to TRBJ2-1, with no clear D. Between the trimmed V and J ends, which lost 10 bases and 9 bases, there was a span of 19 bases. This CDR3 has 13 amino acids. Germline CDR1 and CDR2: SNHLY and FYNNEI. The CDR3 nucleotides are TGTGCCAACTCGGGCCAAAGGGTTGGTGAGCAGTTCTTC. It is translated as CANSGQRVGEQFF. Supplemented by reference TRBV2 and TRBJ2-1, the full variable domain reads EPEVTQTPSHQVTQMGQEVILRCVPISNHLYFYWYRQILGQKVEFLVSFYNNEISEKSEIFDDQFSVERPDGSNFTLKIRSTKLEDSAMYFCANSGQRVGEQFFGPGTRLTVL.

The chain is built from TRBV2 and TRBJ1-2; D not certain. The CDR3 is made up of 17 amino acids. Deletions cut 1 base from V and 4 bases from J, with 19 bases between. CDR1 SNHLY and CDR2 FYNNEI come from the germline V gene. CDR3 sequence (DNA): TGTGCCAGCAGTGAAGGGGGAATAGGGAGCGGGATCTATGGCTACACCTTC. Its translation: CASSEGGIGSGIYGYTF. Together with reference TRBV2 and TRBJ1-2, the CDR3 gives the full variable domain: EPEVTQTPSHQVTQMGQEVILRCVPISNHLYFYWYRQILGQKVEFLVSFYNNEISEKSEIFDDQFSVERPDGSNFTLKIRSTKLEDSAMYFCASSEGGIGSGIYGYTFGSGTRLTVV.